The entry below gives a single T cell receptor (beta chain) sequence along with its context. CDR1 is MNHEY and CDR2 is SVGAGI in the germline V gene. The ends were cut back, 5 bases at V and 4 bases at J, with 11 bases in the middle. The CDR3 covers 13 residues. The entry originates in a study of Graves' ophthalmopathy and Graves' hyperthyroidism. Study at large: Specimen type is peripheral blood, obtained at initial diagnosis before any treatment.

Amplification targeted the TCR beta CDR3 regions, with RNA transcripts as the source material. An opening RT-PCR round employed HTBI primers and preceded a second-round multiplex PCR. TCRdb reanalysed the multiplex PCR reads using MiXCR and keeps one entry per CDR3 protein. The sample carries approximately 700,000 distinct CDR3 sequences, roughly 41% recorded once. Disease in donors with ophthalmopathy had moderate-to-severe activity, CAS ≥3, NOSPECS ≥4 and under 3 months' duration. This rearrangement joins TRBV6-5 to TRBJ1-2; D is unresolved. What was sequenced was peripheral blood. The TCR comes from an adult man with Graves' ophthalmopathy. The chain's CDR3 is CASSGGPIYGYTF. The CDR3 DNA reads TGTGCCAGCAGTGGCGGACCCATCTATGGCTACACCTTC.